The entry below describes one TCR beta chain. Antigen unknown. Ahead of sequencing, the ViraFEST assay grew antigen-specific CD4+ T cells using viral peptide pools. A 10-day culture period preceded the isolation of CD4+ T cells. This specimen belongs to a study of vaccination effects on CD4 cells after COVID-19. From germline, CDR1 is SGHTS and CDR2 YDEGEE. J was trimmed by 0 bases and V by 0 bases; bases with no gene match: 0. This CDR3 has 15 residues. Profiled with immunoSEQ multiplex PCR; TCRdb holds only in-frame clones, not every one. The sample yields tens of thousands of clones, about three quarters seen once.

Sample: CD4+ T cells from PBMCs cultured with HCoV-229E spike peptides, taken before COVID-19 vaccination. The genes are TRBV5-8 and TRBJ2-1; TRBD2 matches at 7 bases. The receptor was derived from a human donor who received a COVID-19 vaccine. The CDR3 protein is CASSLGGSSYNEQFF. Here the CDR3 DNA reads TGTGCCAGCAGCTTGGGCGGGAGCTCCTACAATGAGCAGTTCTTC.